Below, 20 T cell receptor beta chains from the same sample are listed, as sequenced in a study of blood T cell repertoires in COVID-19. Sequenced by immunoSEQ multiplex PCR; TCRdb stores in-frame clones only, minus some. The sample carries under 500,000 clones, about 89% recorded once. Sequencing used peripheral blood. The receptor source for this set is a woman aged 25 to 39 with acute or convalescent COVID-19.

CDR3 protein: CASSQRQGEPYNSPLHF. The CDR3 nucleotides read TGTGCCAGCAGCCAGCGACAGGGGGAACCCTATAATTCACCCCTCCACTTT. The chain employs TRBV3-1 (or the pseudogene TRBV3-2) and TRBJ1-6; 9 bases are shared with TRBD1. CDR3 length equals 17 residues. CDR1 LGHDT and CDR2 YNNKEL come from the germline V gene (reference sequence). V was clipped by 3 bases and J by 2 bases; unmatched bases: 5.

The J gene is TRBJ1-4, the V gene TRBV5-4; possibly TRBD1 for D (5 bases). Germline V lookup: CDR1 SGHNT, CDR2 YYREEE (reference sequence). This CDR3 is 15 amino acids long. Trimming pared 4 bases from V and 5 bases from J, leaving 15 bases between. CDR3 nucleotide sequence: TGTGCCAGCAGCGGGACCGGGGGGTCCAATGAAAAACTGTTTTTT. It is translated as CASSGTGGSNEKLFF.

The chain employs TRBV10-1 and TRBJ2-7; 9 bases match TRBD1. Germline lookup yields CDR1 WNHNN and CDR2 SYGVQD (reference sequence). J lost 6 bases, V lost 4 bases, and 7 bases had no gene match. The CDR3 extends over 14 amino acids. CDR3 coding DNA: TGCGCCAGCAGTGGAGGGACAGGGAAGGGCGAGCAGTACTTC. It specifies CASSGGTGKGEQYF.

On this clone itself: Compared with germline, one end of the junction differs, possibly owing to a read error. In the same sample, other DNA sequences code for this CDR3. The V call is TRBV10-3, the J call TRBJ1-2, with D possibly being TRBD1 (6 bases). The CDR3 consists of 12 residues. Germline-derived CDR1 and CDR2 are ENHRY and SYGVKD. This CDR3 is CAISETGHGYTF. The CDR3 nucleotides are TGTGCTATCAGCGAGACAGGACATGGCTACACCTTC.

The chain has TRBV7-9 and TRBJ1-1; possibly TRBD1 for D (6 bases). Trimming took 5 bases from V and 4 from J, leaving 14 bases between them. Germline V gene sequence: CDR1 SEHNR, CDR2 FQNEAQ (reference sequence). This CDR3 spans 14 amino acids. The CDR3 DNA reads TGTGCCAGCAGCGCATACAGGGAGGGCACTGAAGCTTTCTTT. It specifies CASSAYREGTEAFF.

The chain recombines TRBV5-5 with TRBJ1-4; tentatively, D is TRBD1 (6 bases). V was pared by 3 bases and J by 4 bases, with 16 bases between. There are 16 residues in the CDR3. The germline CDR1 and CDR2 sequences are SGHKS and YYEKEE (reference sequence). The CDR3 coding sequence is TGTGCCAGCAGCTCGGAGAAAAACAGGGATAATGAAAAACTGTTTTTT. It encodes CASSSEKNRDNEKLFF.

DNA for the CDR3: TGTGCCAGCAGTTTAATGGGCGGGGGGGACGCCCTCCACTTT. Amino acids: CASSLMGGGDALHF. The rearrangement joins TRBV28 to TRBJ1-6; perhaps TRBD1 as D (5 bases). The germline CDR1 and CDR2 sequences are MDHEN and SYDVKM. The CDR3 runs 14 residues. V was cut by 2 bases and J by 14 bases, with 16 bases left in between. The variable domain in full, completed from reference TRBV28 and TRBJ1-6, reads DVKVTQSSRYLVKRTGEKVFLECVQDMDHENMFWYRQDPGLGLRLIYFSYDVKMKEKGDIPEGYSVSREKKERFSLILESASTNQTSMYLCASSLMGGGDALHFGNGTRLTVT.

CDR3 in DNA: TGTGCCAGCTCCAACTCGGGTCACGGTCCGCGATCACCCCTCCACTTT. Translating it yields CASSNSGHGPRSPLHF. The J gene is TRBJ1-6, the V gene TRBV2; D gene uncertain. This CDR3 contains 16 residues. V was cut by 8 bases and J by 10 bases, with 24 bases left in between. Germline CDR1 SNHLY, CDR2 FYNNEI.

V is TRBV3-1 (or the pseudogene TRBV3-2) and J is TRBJ2-2, with D uncertain. The germline V gene encodes CDR1 LGHDT and CDR2 YNNKEL (reference sequence). The CDR3 covers 14 residues. The V gene lost 1 base and the J gene lost 5 bases, with 8 bases spanning the gap. The CDR3 region has the DNA TGTGCCAGCAGCCAAGTTAGTAGTACCGGGGAGCTGTTTTTT. Protein sequence: CASSQVSSTGELFF.

This chain uses TRBV6-5 with TRBJ1-4; D is ambiguous. The V gene lost 5 bases and the J gene lost 4 bases, with 14 bases spanning the gap. CDR1 and CDR2 from the germline V gene are MNHEY and SVGAGI. The CDR3 has 15 residues. CDR3 in DNA: TGTGCCAGCAGTCATAACACCCGGGGTAATGAAAAACTGTTTTTT. Amino acid sequence: CASSHNTRGNEKLFF.

This chain links TRBV7-6 with TRBJ1-1; no definite D call. The CDR3 is made up of 14 amino acids. Germline V gene sequence: CDR1 SGHVS, CDR2 FNYEAQ. Trimming pared 5 bases from V and 0 bases from J, leaving 10 bases between. Here the CDR3 reads CASSPLPLNTEAFF. CDR3 DNA sequence: TGTGCCAGCAGCCCTCTCCCCTTGAACACTGAAGCTTTCTTT.

The V call is TRBV10-3, the J call TRBJ1-2, with 9 bases lining up with TRBD1. V trimming: 6 bases; J trimming: 2 bases; junction bases outside the gene matches: 13. The CDR3 contains 17 residues. Germline V gives CDR1 ENHRY, CDR2 SYGVKD. CDR3 nucleotide sequence: TGTGCCATCAGCGACCCTGGGACAGGGCGAACGAACTATGGCTACACCTTC. Translation gives CAISDPGTGRTNYGYTF.

Concerning this clone itself: Other DNA sequences in this specimen translate into the identical CDR3. The chain is built from TRBV5-1 and TRBJ2-7, with 9 bases aligning to TRBD2. CDR1 and CDR2 from the germline V gene are SGHRS and YFSETQ. Losses at the gene ends were 0 bases for V and 5 bases for J; bases not matched to a gene: 9. This CDR3 region has 16 residues. The CDR3, as DNA: TGCGCCAGCAGCTTGGGGCGCGGGGGGGCCGTTAACGAGCAGTACTTC. It translates to CASSLGRGGAVNEQYF.

The chain links TRBV5-1 to TRBJ1-1; 7 bases fit TRBD1. This CDR3 comprises 14 residues. The germline gives CDR1 SGHRS, CDR2 YFSETQ. V dropped 0 bases and J dropped 4; count of bases not matched to a gene: 3. The CDR3 region is CASSLGRQGTEAFF. The CDR3 DNA is TGCGCCAGCAGCTTGGGGAGACAGGGCACTGAAGCTTTCTTT.

The J gene is TRBJ2-1, the V gene TRBV19; TRBD1 aligns across 8 bases. The CDR3 has 12 residues. Trimming at V came to 10 bases and at J to 4 bases, leaving 3 bases not matched to a gene. Germline V lookup: CDR1 LNHDA, CDR2 SQIVND (reference sequence). The CDR3 region is CATGGWYNEQFF. As DNA, the CDR3 is TGTGCCACAGGGGGCTGGTACAATGAGCAGTTCTTC.

The chain uses TRBV3-1 (or the pseudogene TRBV3-2) and TRBJ2-1; 10 nucleotides align to TRBD2. The CDR3 is 16 residues long. V gave up 0 bases and J gave up 4 bases; unmatched junction bases: 3. Germline V gene sequence: CDR1 LGHDT, CDR2 YNNKEL (reference sequence). This CDR3 reads CASSQDPSGGYNEQFF. The CDR3 DNA sequence: TGTGCCAGCAGCCAAGACCCTAGCGGGGGTTACAATGAGCAGTTCTTC.

CDR3 bases: TGTGCCAGCAGTGAGGGCAATAACTATGGCTACACCTTC. Translated, it gives CASSEGNNYGYTF. This chain uses TRBV6-1 with TRBJ1-2, with D unresolved. The V end lost 3 bases, the J end lost 1 base, and 6 bases lay between the germline ends. Germline V gives CDR1 MNHNS, CDR2 SASEGT. The CDR3 consists of 13 residues.

The rearrangement joins TRBV19 to TRBJ1-2; D may be TRBD1 (5 bases). Germline V gene sequence: CDR1 LNHDA, CDR2 SQIVND (reference sequence). The CDR3 spans 15 residues. The ends were cut back, 8 bases at V and 3 bases at J, with 19 bases in the middle. DNA for the CDR3: TGTGCCAGTGCCAGTGATAGTGGCAGGGACTATGGCTACACCTTC. It yields the protein CASASDSGRDYGYTF. Based on the CDR3 plus reference TRBV19 and TRBJ1-2, the full variable domain is DGGITQSPKYLFRKEGQNVTLSCEQNLNHDAMYWYRQDPGQGLRLIYYSQIVNDFQKGDIAEGYSVSREKKESFPLTVTSAQKNPTAFYLCASASDSGRDYGYTFGSGTRLTVV.

The chain joins TRBV11-2 to TRBJ2-3; 11 bases map to TRBD2. Looked up from germline, CDR1 is SGHAT and CDR2 is FQNNGV. V trimming: 5 bases; J trimming: 1 base; junction bases outside the gene matches: 5. The CDR3 is 16 residues long. CDR3 loop: CASSRLAGSRTDTQYF. The CDR3 DNA is TGTGCCAGCAGCCGACTAGCGGGATCCCGCACAGATACGCAGTATTTT.

This rearrangement joins TRBV27 to TRBJ2-2, with D hard to call. CDR3 length equals 13 residues. The germline gives CDR1 MNHEY, CDR2 SMNVEV (reference sequence). Trimming removed 3 bases from V and 3 bases from J, with 5 bases in between. The CDR3 nucleotides read TGTGCCAGCAGTTTTGACTACACCGGGGAGCTGTTTTTT. It specifies CASSFDYTGELFF.